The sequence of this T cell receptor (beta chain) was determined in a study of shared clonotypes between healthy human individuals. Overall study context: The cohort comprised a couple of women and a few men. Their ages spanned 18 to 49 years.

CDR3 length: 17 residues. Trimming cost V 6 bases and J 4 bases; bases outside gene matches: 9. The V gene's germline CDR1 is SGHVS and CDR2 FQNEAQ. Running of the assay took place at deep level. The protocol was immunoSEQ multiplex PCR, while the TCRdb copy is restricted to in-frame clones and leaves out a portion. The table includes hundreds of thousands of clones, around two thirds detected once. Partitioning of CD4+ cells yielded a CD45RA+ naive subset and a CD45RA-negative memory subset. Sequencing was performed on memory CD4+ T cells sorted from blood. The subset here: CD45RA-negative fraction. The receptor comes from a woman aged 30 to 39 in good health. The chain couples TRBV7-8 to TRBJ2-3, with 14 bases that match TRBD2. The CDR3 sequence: CASRTGTSGRWSDTQYF. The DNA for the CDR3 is TGTGCCAGCAGGACCGGGACTAGCGGGAGATGGTCAGATACGCAGTATTTT.